Shown below are 31 T cell receptor beta chains from a single sample sequenced in a study of T cell changes during pregnancy in multiple sclerosis. TCRdb keeps only in-frame clones here, not all; method: immunoSEQ multiplex PCR. Here the sample spans more than 30,000 clones, over 80% being singletons. Specimen: CD8+ T cells from peripheral blood mononuclear cells, collected in the first trimester of pregnancy. These receptors were obtained from a female donor with multiple sclerosis, enrolled in a pregnancy study.

The chain uses TRBV4-3 and TRBJ2-5; possible D gene TRBD2, 6 bases. CDR1 is LGHNA, CDR2 YSLEER, per germline. V was trimmed by 5 bases and J by 9 bases, leaving 22 bases between them. The CDR3 extends over 15 amino acids. CDR3 region: CASSWTTDPPRAQYF. Here the CDR3 DNA reads TGCGCCAGCAGCTGGACTACCGACCCCCCTCGGGCCCAGTACTTC.

There are a few counts of this clone. This rearrangement joins TRBV6-1 to TRBJ2-7; TRBD2 is a possible D gene (6 bases). The CDR3 sequence is 13 residues long. From germline, CDR1 is MNHNS and CDR2 SASEGT. Trimming removed 3 bases from V and 4 bases from J, with 10 bases in between. This chain's CDR3 is CASSEGGEYEQYF. The CDR3 nucleotides are TGTGCCAGCAGTGAGGGGGGAGAATACGAGCAGTACTTC.

A few counts support this clone. This CDR3 reads CASSFGGELFF. For the CDR3, the DNA is TGTGCCAGCAGTTTCGGCGGGGAGCTGTTTTTT. The V and J genes are TRBV27 and TRBJ2-2; no reliable D call. CDR3 size: 11 residues. Germline V gives CDR1 MNHEY, CDR2 SMNVEV (reference sequence). V was clipped by 3 bases and J by 7 bases, with 3 bases between them.

In its sample, this clone was seen a few times. This chain joins TRBV6-1 and TRBJ2-1; D is unresolved. V dropped 3 bases and J dropped 7 bases, with 19 bases sitting between them. The V gene's germline CDR1 is MNHNS and CDR2 SASEGT. The CDR3 extends over 16 amino acids. CDR3 bases: TGTGCCAGCAGTGAGGCCGCTTCGGAGTATATAAATGAGCAGTTCTTC. It is translated as CASSEAASEYINEQFF.

The chain links TRBV15 to TRBJ1-2; D is perhaps TRBD1 (5 bases). V was trimmed by 0 bases and J by 8 bases, leaving 16 bases between them. This CDR3 is built from 15 residues. The germline gives CDR1 LNHNV, CDR2 YYDKDF (reference sequence). DNA for the CDR3: TGTGCCACCAGCAGAGATCTAACCCCGGGGGAAGGCTACACCTTC. This encodes CATSRDLTPGEGYTF.

The genes are TRBV30 and TRBJ2-5, with D possibly being TRBD2 (5 bases). V lost 4 bases and J 6 bases, leaving 18 bases between the germline ends. The CDR3 length is 14 residues. Looked up from germline, CDR1 is GTSNPN and CDR2 is SVGIG (reference sequence). CDR3 protein: CAWIPPEVVKTQYF. CDR3 nucleotides: TGTGCCTGGATCCCGCCGGAGGTGGTTAAGACCCAGTACTTC.

V usage is TRBV27 and J usage is TRBJ2-7; 10 bases fit TRBD1. The CDR3 spans 14 residues. Germline CDR1 and CDR2: MNHEY and SMNVEV (reference sequence). V shed 7 bases, J shed 7 bases, and the junction held 10 bases outside the gene matches. The CDR3 loop reads CASNRDRGFEEQYF. Written as DNA, the CDR3 is TGTGCCAGCAACCGGGACAGGGGTTTCGAGGAGCAGTACTTC.

This clone appeared a single time. The CDR3 loop reads CASSIEAYSNQPQHF. Written as DNA, the CDR3 is TGTGCCAGTAGTATTGAGGCTTATAGCAATCAGCCCCAGCATTTT. The chain is built from TRBV19 and TRBJ1-5; D gene ambiguous. The germline V gene has CDR1 LNHDA and CDR2 SQIVND (reference sequence). Trimming removed 3 bases from V and 0 bases from J, with 9 bases in between. The CDR3 sequence is 15 residues long. Based on the CDR3 plus reference TRBV19 and TRBJ1-5, the full variable domain is DGGITQSPKYLFRKEGQNVTLSCEQNLNHDAMYWYRQDPGQGLRLIYYSQIVNDFQKGDIAEGYSVSREKKESFPLTVTSAQKNPTAFYLCASSIEAYSNQPQHFGDGTRLSIL.

V and J are TRBV6-1 and TRBJ2-6; D remains ambiguous. The CDR3 sequence is 15 residues long. The germline V and J ends were trimmed by 6 bases and 6 bases, with 15 bases remaining between them. The germline CDR1 and CDR2 sequences are MNHNS and SASEGT. CDR3 in DNA: TGTGCCAGCAGATCAGGTTTCTCTCTGGCCAACGTCCTGACTTTC. It encodes CASRSGFSLANVLTF.

This clone occurred once. The rearrangement joins TRBV10-3 to TRBJ2-1, with 7 bases aligning to TRBD2. With V trimmed by 0 bases and J by 8 bases, 1 base remained unmatched. Germline CDR1 and CDR2: ENHRY and SYGVKD. The CDR3 consists of 13 residues. Written as DNA, the CDR3 is TGTGCCATCAGTGAGTCGACTAGCCATGAGCAGTTCTTC. It is translated as CAISESTSHEQFF.

The V gene is TRBV11-3, the J gene TRBJ1-1; a weak D match, TRBD1 (5 bases). The CDR3 consists of 12 residues. Trimming shortened V by 5 bases and J by 11 bases, and 15 bases separated the two germline ends. The germline V gene encodes CDR1 SGHNT and CDR2 YENEEA. This CDR3 is CASSPAGGEAFF. In DNA form, the CDR3 reads TGTGCCAGCAGCCCGGCGGGAGGGGAGGCTTTCTTT.

CDR3 protein: CASLAGESYNEQFF. DNA of the CDR3: TGTGCCAGTCTAGCGGGCGAGTCATACAATGAGCAGTTCTTC. The chain has TRBV6-1 and TRBJ2-1; the match to TRBD2 covers 8 bases. This CDR3 comprises 14 residues. V lost 9 bases and J lost 4; bases outside the gene matches: 8. Germline V gene sequence: CDR1 MNHNS, CDR2 SASEGT.

The CDR3 nucleotides are TGTGCCAGCAGCCCCGACAGGCCGGGGAACATTCAGTACTTC. Translated: CASSPDRPGNIQYF. This chain uses TRBV11-2 with TRBJ2-4; a possible D gene is TRBD1 (6 bases). The CDR3 consists of 14 residues. The germline V gene encodes CDR1 SGHAT and CDR2 FQNNGV. V was shortened by 5 bases and J by 7 bases, with 15 bases between the two germline ends.

The rearrangement joins TRBV30 to TRBJ1-2, with 11 bases identical to TRBD1. The CDR3 sequence is 13 residues long. The trim removed 5 bases at V and 10 bases at J, leaving 9 bases unmatched. Per germline, CDR1 GTSNPN and CDR2 SVGIG (reference sequence). CDR3 residues: CAWAHGQGASYTF. The DNA of the CDR3 is TGTGCCTGGGCGCACGGACAGGGGGCCTCCTACACCTTC.

The chain links TRBV15 to TRBJ2-5, with TRBD2 as a possible D gene (6 bases). The length of the CDR3 is 18 residues. The germline CDR1 and CDR2 sequences are LNHNV and YYDKDF (reference sequence). Trimming pared 3 bases from V and 5 bases from J, leaving 25 bases between. The CDR3: CATSSSSSSVGFMETQYF. CDR3 nucleotides: TGTGCCACCAGCAGTTCCTCTTCTAGCGTAGGGTTTATGGAGACCCAGTACTTC.

This sequence joins TRBV11-2 and TRBJ2-7, with 8 bases fitting TRBD1. This CDR3 contains 15 residues. The ends lost 3 bases at V and 3 bases at J; junction bases unmatched: 7. CDR1 is SGHAT and CDR2 is FQNNGV in the germline V gene. CDR3 coding DNA: TGTGCCAGCAGCTTCGGACAGGGAGGTTTCTACGAGCAGTACTTC. The encoded protein is CASSFGQGGFYEQYF.

The V call is TRBV2, the J call TRBJ2-1, with D possibly TRBD1 on 5 matching bases. CDR1 is SNHLY and CDR2 is FYNNEI in the germline V gene. This CDR3 has 16 amino acids. Trimming shortened V by 7 bases and J by 4 bases, and 20 bases separated the two germline ends. DNA of the CDR3: TGTGCCAGCAACGTTGGCATTATGGGGCTATACAATGAGCAGTTCTTC. Translated, it gives CASNVGIMGLYNEQFF.

The chain carries TRBV9 and TRBJ2-3; 9 positions match TRBD2. The CDR3 is 17 residues long. The V segment lost 3 bases and the J segment 5 bases; nucleotides outside the gene matches: 13. The germline V gene encodes CDR1 SGDLS and CDR2 YYNGEE. CDR3 bases: TGTGCCAGCAGCGAGGATCCTATAGCGGGGGAGATAGATACGCAGTATTTT. Residues: CASSEDPIAGEIDTQYF. The variable domain in full, with the rest retrieved from reference TRBV9 and TRBJ2-3, is DSGVTQTPKHLITATGQRVTLRCSPRSGDLSVYWYQQSLDQGLQFLIQYYNGEERAKGNILERFSAQQFPDLHSELNLSSLELGDSALYFCASSEDPIAGEIDTQYFGPGTRLTVL.

The genes are TRBV6-5 and TRBJ1-2; possibly TRBD1 for D (6 bases). CDR3 length: 15 amino acids. Germline V CDR1 and CDR2: MNHEY, SVGAGI. V was pared by 0 bases and J by 3 bases, with 11 bases between. DNA of the CDR3: TGTGCCAGCAGTTACTCCGAGGGGGTCCACTATGGCTACACCTTC. Protein sequence: CASSYSEGVHYGYTF.

J is TRBJ2-1 and V is TRBV29-1, with a tentative D call TRBD1 (6 bases). Trimming pared 2 bases from V and 2 bases from J, leaving 7 bases between. This CDR3 contains 13 residues. CDR1 and CDR2 (germline): SQVTM, ANQGSEA. CDR3 sequence: CSVEKGAYNEQFF. The CDR3 DNA reads TGCAGCGTTGAAAAGGGGGCCTACAATGAGCAGTTCTTC.

The chain joins TRBV7-9 to TRBJ1-1, with D possibly being TRBD1 (6 bases). Germline V CDR1 and CDR2: SEHNR, FQNEAQ (reference sequence). This CDR3 is built from 15 residues. V lost 5 bases, J lost 4 bases, and 17 bases lay in between. The CDR3 spells CASSTQQGRGTEAFF. CDR3 nucleotide sequence: TGTGCCAGCAGCACCCAACAGGGACGGGGCACTGAAGCTTTCTTT.

The genes are TRBV18 and TRBJ2-2, with TRBD1 matching 7 bases. The length of the CDR3 is 16 residues. V was clipped by 6 bases and J by 2 bases; unmatched bases: 9. Germline V gene lookup returns CDR1 KGHSH and CDR2 LQKENI. The CDR3 DNA sequence: TGTGCCAGCTCGGGGCCCGGGACAGATAACACCGGGGAGCTGTTTTTT. It codes for CASSGPGTDNTGELFF.

V and J are TRBV28 and TRBJ2-5; perhaps TRBD2 as D (5 bases). Germline V lookup: CDR1 MDHEN, CDR2 SYDVKM. The CDR3 is 18 residues long. Trimming stripped 6 bases from V and 5 bases from J, with 28 bases between. In DNA, the CDR3 is TGTGCCAGCAGCCCTCCCGAGAGCCTAGCCCTCTCTTGGGAGACCCAGTACTTC. This encodes CASSPPESLALSWETQYF. Filled out from reference TRBV28 and TRBJ2-5, the complete variable domain reads DVKVTQSSRYLVKRTGEKVFLECVQDMDHENMFWYRQDPGLGLRLIYFSYDVKMKEKGDIPEGYSVSREKKERFSLILESASTNQTSMYLCASSPPESLALSWETQYFGPGTRLLVL.

This chain uses TRBV28 with TRBJ1-6; possible D gene TRBD1, 5 bases. Germline CDR1 and CDR2: MDHEN and SYDVKM. This CDR3 is 16 amino acids long. The V and J ends lost 3 bases and 9 bases respectively, with 18 bases between them. In DNA, the CDR3 is TGTGCCAGCAGTTTCAGGGCTCCGGTGGGGTTTTCACCCCTCCACTTT. It specifies CASSFRAPVGFSPLHF.

The chain uses TRBV6-5 and TRBJ1-1; 10 bases fit TRBD1. This CDR3 is built from 15 residues. CDR1 and CDR2 from the germline V gene are MNHEY and SVGAGI. V trimming: 8 bases; J trimming: 2 bases; junction bases outside the gene matches: 8. Here the CDR3 DNA reads TGTGCCAGCGCCCGGGACAGGGGCGCCAACACTGAAGCTTTCTTT. It specifies CASARDRGANTEAFF.

The rearrangement links TRBV5-1 to TRBJ2-7, with 7 bases matching TRBD1. V lost 4 bases to trimming and J lost 4 bases; unmatched junction nucleotides: 2. Looked up from germline, CDR1 is SGHRS and CDR2 is YFSETQ. The CDR3 covers 12 residues. The CDR3 DNA is TGCGCCAGCAGCGCGACAGGGTACGAGCAGTACTTC. It is translated as CASSATGYEQYF.

The chain is built from TRBV4-1 and TRBJ1-2; the D gene is possibly TRBD1 (5 bases). The ends were cut back, 4 bases at V and 4 bases at J, with 16 bases in the middle. Germline-derived CDR1 and CDR2 are MGHRA and YSYEKL. The CDR3 covers 15 residues. The CDR3 reads CASSRLKGGAYGYTF. CDR3 nucleotides: TGCGCCAGCAGCCGATTGAAGGGAGGGGCCTATGGCTACACCTTC.

The chain recombines TRBV5-5 with TRBJ1-2; possibly TRBD1 for D (5 bases). Trimming cost V 0 bases and J 6 bases, with 9 bases left between them. This CDR3 is 13 amino acids long. The germline gives CDR1 SGHKS, CDR2 YYEKEE (reference sequence). CDR3 sequence reads: CASSLATDNGYTF. The CDR3 coding sequence is TGTGCCAGCAGCTTGGCGACGGACAATGGCTACACCTTC.

V is TRBV5-1 and J is TRBJ1-4, with 9 nucleotides matching TRBD1. The germline V gene encodes CDR1 SGHRS and CDR2 YFSETQ. This CDR3 contains 18 residues. Trimming at V came to 7 bases and at J to 0 bases, leaving 13 bases not matched to a gene. Here the CDR3 reads CASCAGTGTITTNEKLFF. CDR3 bases: TGCGCCAGCTGTGCCGGGACAGGGACAATCACAACTAATGAAAAACTGTTTTTT.

This chain joins TRBV4-1 and TRBJ2-1, with 10 positions matching TRBD2. The CDR3 runs 18 residues. Germline V gene lookup returns CDR1 MGHRA and CDR2 YSYEKL. J lost 7 bases, V lost 0 bases, and 12 bases had no gene match. This CDR3 is CASSQDWPSGRDENEQFF. CDR3 nucleotide sequence: TGCGCCAGCAGCCAAGATTGGCCTAGCGGGAGAGATGAAAATGAGCAGTTCTTC.

This chain uses TRBV7-3 with TRBJ2-5, with D maybe TRBD2 (7 bases). From germline, CDR1 is SGHTA and CDR2 FQGTGA. The germline V and J ends were trimmed by 1 base and 5 bases, with 11 bases remaining between them. CDR3 length: 14 amino acids. The CDR3 DNA reads TGTGCCAGCAGCTTAAGCGGGGGCGCCGAGACCCAGTACTTC. Its protein is CASSLSGGAETQYF. The whole variable domain, remainder taken from reference TRBV7-3 and TRBJ2-5, is GAGVSQTPSNKVTEKGKYVELRCDPISGHTALYWYRQSLGQGPEFLIYFQGTGAADDSGLPNDRFFAVRPEGSVSTLKIQRTERGDSAVYLCASSLSGGAETQYFGPGTRLLVL.